One sample yielded the 21 T cell receptor beta chains listed below, sequenced in a study of blood T cells in healthy people across ages. Using a J-beta primer mix together with a sample-barcoded 5' primer, a second PCR was run for about 6 to 12 cycles. From the 5' RACE reads, TCRdb called clonotypes with MiXCR, one entry per CDR3 protein. The table has about 1.5 million distinct CDR3 sequences, around two fifths seen once; the top ten hold roughly 8.2%. The sequencing sample was made of blood. These receptors all stem from a young woman in good health.

This clonotype was recorded many times. V gene TRBV2 combines with J gene TRBJ2-4, with D maybe TRBD2 (6 bases). Germline V gene sequence: CDR1 SNHLY, CDR2 FYNNEI. The length of the CDR3 is 14 residues. Trimming pared 5 bases from V and 10 bases from J, leaving 18 bases between. The DNA for the CDR3 is TGTGCCAGCAGTCAGGAGGGTCCCCGGGGGATTCAGTACTTC. Protein product: CASSQEGPRGIQYF.

Notes on this clonotype: At one of its ends the junction is not consistent with the germline gene, which may arise from a read error. The chain combines TRBV11-2 with TRBJ2-2; D might be TRBD2 (6 bases). Germline CDR1 and CDR2: SGHAT and FQNNGV. The CDR3 consists of 14 residues. CDR3 nucleotides: TGCGCCAGCAGCTTCAGAGGGACTACCGGGGAGCTGTTTTTT. It is translated as CASSFRGTTGELFF.

This clonotype was found a few times. The chain carries TRBV10-3 and TRBJ1-2, with 12 bases fitting TRBD1. This CDR3 spans 15 amino acids. J lost 5 bases, V lost 7 bases, and 8 bases had no gene match. CDR1 ENHRY and CDR2 SYGVKD come from the germline V gene. The DNA for the CDR3 is TGTGCCATCAACCGGGACAGGGGGCATAGGTATGGCTACACCTTC. Translating it yields CAINRDRGHRYGYTF.

The chain is built from TRBV15 and TRBJ1-1; D is uncertain. Germline CDR1 and CDR2: LNHNV and YYDKDF (reference sequence). Trimming pared 0 bases from V and 0 bases from J, leaving 2 bases between. There are 13 residues in the CDR3. In DNA, the CDR3 is TGTGCCACCAGCAGAGAAATGAACACTGAAGCTTTCTTT. It codes for CATSREMNTEAFF.

This clonotype showed up just a few times. The rearrangement uses TRBV27 and TRBJ2-7; tentative D call: TRBD2 (6 bases). Trimming took 5 bases from V and 3 from J, leaving 14 bases between them. Germline CDR1 is MNHEY and CDR2 is SMNVEV (reference sequence). This CDR3 is 14 amino acids long. The CDR3 DNA reads TGTGCCAGCAGTATCTCGGGGGTCTTCTACGAGCAGTACTTC. Its translation is CASSISGVFYEQYF.

This clonotype was seen more than once but under ten times. V usage is TRBV7-9 and J usage is TRBJ2-1; 7 bases map to TRBD1. The CDR3 contains 16 residues. Germline CDR1 SEHNR, CDR2 FQNEAQ (reference sequence). The junction had 7 bases not matched to a gene; V was cut back by 0 bases and J by 5 bases. CDR3 protein: CASSLALGQTNNEQFF. CDR3 DNA sequence: TGTGCCAGCAGCTTAGCTTTGGGACAGACCAACAATGAGCAGTTCTTC.

This clonotype was seen only once. The chain couples TRBV29-1 to TRBJ1-1, with TRBD1 identical over 7 bases. The CDR3 consists of 13 residues. The germline V gene has CDR1 SQVTM and CDR2 ANQGSEA. In DNA form, the CDR3 reads TGCAGTGTGACAGGGATCATGTTCACTGAAGCTTTCTTT. Amino acids: CSVTGIMFTEAFF.

Worth noting for this clonotype: One end of the junction fails to match germline, which may point to a read error. The chain joins TRBV10-3 to TRBJ2-3; 10 positions match TRBD1. The germline V gene encodes CDR1 ENHRY and CDR2 SYGVKD. The CDR3 length is 16 residues. The CDR3: CAIRSGQGGLTETQYF. For the CDR3, the DNA is TGTGCCATCAGAAGCGGACAGGGGGGACTCACAGAGACGCAGTATTTT.

V is TRBV20-1 and J is TRBJ2-5; D gene ambiguous. Germline V CDR1 and CDR2: DFQATT, SNEGSKA (reference sequence). The CDR3 is 13 residues long. With 3 bases removed from V and 2 bases from J, the gap between germline ends came to 10 bases. The CDR3 protein is CSASGGVQETQYF. DNA for the CDR3: TGCAGTGCTAGTGGTGGGGTGCAAGAGACCCAGTACTTC.

V and J are TRBV4-1 and TRBJ2-1, with D unclear. Germline assignment: CDR1 MGHRA and CDR2 YSYEKL. Between the trimmed V and J ends, which lost 0 bases and 1 base, there was a span of 10 bases. CDR3 size: 16 residues. In DNA, the CDR3 is TGCGCCAGCAGCCAAGATAGGGCAGTATCCTACAATGAGCAGTTCTTC. Its protein is CASSQDRAVSYNEQFF.

This clonotype was counted a few times. The gene calls are TRBV5-1 and TRBJ1-5, with D perhaps matching TRBD1 (5 bases). Germline V gives CDR1 SGHRS, CDR2 YFSETQ. This CDR3 region has 14 residues. Trimming stripped 4 bases from V and 5 bases from J, with 13 bases between. The CDR3 protein is CASSTSGPDQPQHF. The CDR3 DNA follows: TGCGCCAGCAGCACGTCGGGGCCTGATCAGCCCCAGCATTTT. Drawing the rest from reference TRBV5-1 and TRBJ1-5, the complete variable domain is KAGVTQTPRYLIKTRGQQVTLSCSPISGHRSVSWYQQTPGQGLQFLFEYFSETQRNKGNFPGRFSGRQFSNSRSEMNVSTLELGDSALYLCASSTSGPDQPQHFGDGTRLSIL.

This sequence joins TRBV10-3 and TRBJ1-2, with 7 positions matching TRBD1. The V gene's germline CDR1 is ENHRY and CDR2 SYGVKD. The CDR3 spans 14 residues. The ends lost 6 bases at V and 0 bases at J; junction bases unmatched: 4. The CDR3 sequence is CAIRVGTANYGYTF. The CDR3 bases are TGTGCCATCAGGGTAGGGACAGCTAACTATGGCTACACCTTC.

The chain employs TRBV28 and TRBJ2-1, with D perhaps matching TRBD2 (6 bases). Trimming pared 6 bases from V and 15 bases from J, leaving 18 bases between. The CDR3 contains 12 residues. CDR1 and CDR2 (germline): MDHEN, SYDVKM. The CDR3 DNA reads TGTGCCAGCAGCCTCGTTCTTGGGGGGTGGTTCTTC. Protein product: CASSLVLGGWFF.

V gene TRBV4-1 combines with J gene TRBJ1-2, with TRBD1 as a possible D gene (5 bases). The V end was cut by 4 bases, the J end by 3 bases, with 21 bases between. The CDR3 extends over 17 amino acids. CDR1 is MGHRA and CDR2 is YSYEKL in the germline V gene. CDR3 sequence: CASSPSGTLESDYGYTF. The CDR3 nucleotides read TGCGCCAGCAGCCCCAGCGGGACCCTAGAGTCTGACTATGGCTACACCTTC.

This clonotype was detected only a few times. The V call is TRBV2, the J call TRBJ2-3, with D perhaps matching TRBD2 (5 bases). Between the trimmed V and J ends, which lost 6 bases and 2 bases, there was a span of 15 bases. The CDR3 is 15 residues long. Looked up from germline, CDR1 is SNHLY and CDR2 is FYNNEI. The CDR3 DNA reads TGTGCCAGCAGACGGACTCCCACCGTCACAGATACGCAGTATTTT. As protein: CASRRTPTVTDTQYF.

At least ten counts were recorded for this clonotype. The chain links TRBV11-2 to TRBJ2-7, with D unclear. The CDR3 runs to 18 residues. V was shortened by 0 bases and J by 3 bases, with 21 bases between the two germline ends. Germline-derived CDR1 and CDR2 are SGHAT and FQNNGV. The DNA of the CDR3 is TGTGCCAGCAGCTTAGACACAGTCGGTCGTCTACGAGGCTACGAGCAGTACTTC. Amino acids: CASSLDTVGRLRGYEQYF. The full variable domain, rest sourced from reference TRBV11-2 and TRBJ2-7, is EAGVAQSPRYKIIEKRQSVAFWCNPISGHATLYWYQQILGQGPKLLIQFQNNGVVDDSQLPKDRFSAERLKGVDSTLKIQPAKLEDSAVYLCASSLDTVGRLRGYEQYFGPGTRLTVT.

This clonotype was observed a handful of times. The chain joins TRBV3-1 to TRBJ2-7; D is undetermined. Germline assignment: CDR1 LGHDT and CDR2 YNNKEL (reference sequence). Trimming removed 3 bases at V and 4 bases at J, with 19 bases between. The CDR3 runs to 16 residues. This CDR3 reads CASSQAPTRYSYEQYF. CDR3 DNA sequence: TGTGCCAGCAGCCAGGCCCCCACGAGGTACTCTTACGAGCAGTACTTC.

This clonotype was detected a few times. The chain uses TRBV12-3 or TRBV12-4 and TRBJ2-1; a weak D match, TRBD2 (6 bases). CDR3 length: 14 amino acids. The V gene lost 9 bases and the J gene lost 9 bases, with 21 bases spanning the gap. The CDR3 loop reads CASSRDLGGGEQFF. For the CDR3, the DNA is TGTGCCAGTTCCCGGGACTTAGGAGGAGGTGAGCAGTTCTTC.

This clonotype occurred a few times. This chain connects TRBV3-1 to TRBJ1-1; 9 nucleotides align to TRBD1. Germline V gene sequence: CDR1 LGHDT, CDR2 YNNKEL (reference sequence). This CDR3 contains 13 residues. The V gene end was trimmed by 6 bases and the J gene end by 6 bases; junction bases not matched to a gene: 5. In nucleotides, the CDR3 is TGTGCCAGCAGGCGAACAGGGGGCTCTGAAGCTTTCTTT. Protein product: CASRRTGGSEAFF.

This clonotype appeared once. This chain uses TRBV28 with TRBJ1-2; 7 bases agree with TRBD1. CDR3 length: 13 amino acids. With V trimmed by 5 bases and J by 6 bases, 6 bases remained unmatched. Germline V gene data show CDR1 as MDHEN and CDR2 as SYDVKM. CDR3 sequence reads: CASSNLDRDGYTF. Here the CDR3 DNA reads TGTGCCAGCAGTAACCTCGACAGGGATGGCTACACCTTC.

The chain is built from TRBV20-1 and TRBJ2-3; TRBD2 aligns across 7 bases. Germline assignment: CDR1 DFQATT and CDR2 SNEGSKA (reference sequence). The trim removed 0 bases at V and 4 bases at J, leaving 16 bases unmatched. The CDR3 contains 18 residues. CDR3 protein: CSARDFGGSGKKADTQYF. CDR3 nucleotides: TGCAGTGCTAGAGATTTCGGGGGGAGTGGCAAGAAGGCAGATACGCAGTATTTT.